A single sample gave rise to the 14 T cell receptor beta chains below, sequenced in a study of T-cell memory formation after mild COVID-19. TCRdb used MiXCR to reprocess the 5' RACE reads, holding one entry per CDR3 protein. The table includes 150,000 to 200,000 distinct CDR3 sequences, more than 9% detected once. Sequencing was performed on PBMCs or a T cell subset sorted from them (not recorded which). The receptors originated from a man between 18 and 29 years old who had mild COVID-19 (a few samples of this study predate the infection). Cell type and time point are not known.

This clonotype was counted at least ten times. The V call is TRBV29-1, the J call TRBJ2-5; D unresolved. Trimming took 4 bases from V and 6 from J, leaving 15 bases between them. The CDR3 spans 13 residues. In germline, CDR1 is SQVTM, CDR2 ANQGSEA. The CDR3 nucleotides are TGCAGCGTTGGGGGTGGCAGGTTAAAGACCCAGTACTTC. This codes for CSVGGGRLKTQYF.

In regard to this clonotype: One junction end does not reproduce the germline sequence, and a read error may be involved. The chain is built from TRBV20-1 and TRBJ2-2; D is uncertain. The CDR3 length is 14 residues. Germline-derived CDR1 and CDR2 are DFQATT and SNEGSKA (reference sequence). CDR3 sequence (DNA): TGCAGTGCGAGAGGTGGTCCGAACACCGGGGAGCTGTTTTTT. Residues: CSARGGPNTGELFF.

This clonotype was counted a few times. The chain links TRBV7-2 to TRBJ1-5; weak D call: TRBD1 (5 bases). Germline assignment: CDR1 SGHTA and CDR2 FQGNSA. V was shortened by 5 bases and J by 5 bases, with 13 bases between the two germline ends. The CDR3 runs 14 residues. The CDR3 sequence is CASSRTRDYQPQHF. Written as DNA, the CDR3 is TGTGCCAGCAGCCGGACACGGGACTATCAGCCCCAGCATTTT.

This clonotype was counted many times. The rearrangement uses TRBV6-2 or TRBV6-3 and TRBJ1-4, with D uncertain. The CDR3 is 12 residues long. From germline, CDR1 is MNHEY and CDR2 SVGEGT. V was cut by 5 bases and J by 6 bases, with 7 bases left in between. CDR3: CASSPADEKLFF. CDR3 DNA: TGTGCCAGCAGTCCCGCGGATGAAAAACTGTTTTTT.

The sample holds many counts of this clonotype. V and J are TRBV6-2 or TRBV6-3 and TRBJ2-3, with a possible D match to TRBD1 (5 bases). The CDR3 has 12 residues. With 2 bases removed from V and 8 bases from J, the gap between germline ends came to 8 bases. Germline values: CDR1 MNHEY, CDR2 SVGEGT. The CDR3 sequence is CASSYLQATQYF. CDR3 sequence (DNA): TGTGCCAGCAGTTACCTACAGGCTACGCAGTATTTT.

This clonotype was seen only once. The gene calls are TRBV18 and TRBJ2-7, with a possible D match to TRBD1 (7 bases). CDR1 is KGHSH and CDR2 is LQKENI in the germline V gene. The CDR3 runs 14 residues. V dropped 2 bases and J dropped 5 bases, with 13 bases sitting between them. The CDR3 nucleotides read TGTGCCAGCTCACCAGGAGGGGGCCGGAACGAGCAGTACTTC. Residues: CASSPGGGRNEQYF.

This clonotype was seen once. The chain is built from TRBV20-1 and TRBJ2-5; D may be TRBD1 or TRBD2 (6 bases each). The germline V and J ends were trimmed by 3 bases and 9 bases, with 17 bases remaining between them. The CDR3 extends over 13 amino acids. Looked up from germline, CDR1 is DFQATT and CDR2 is SNEGSKA (reference sequence). In nucleotides, the CDR3 is TGCAGTGCTAGGTCGGGGGCGGTGGAGGCCCAGTACTTC. Residues: CSARSGAVEAQYF.

This clonotype showed up just a few times. The chain has TRBV7-2 and TRBJ2-1, with 8 bases that match TRBD2. Germline V gives CDR1 SGHTA, CDR2 FQGNSA. V lost 6 bases, J lost 10 bases, and 8 bases stayed unmatched. The CDR3 runs 13 residues. The DNA for the CDR3 is TGTGCCAGCAGTTGGACTAGCTCGGGGGAGCAGTTCTTC. Protein: CASSWTSSGEQFF.

This clonotype was seen a few times. The V and J genes are TRBV15 and TRBJ2-2; TRBD1 matches at 11 bases. The CDR3 is 16 residues long. The junction had 2 bases not matched to a gene; V was cut back by 1 base and J by 4 bases. The germline gives CDR1 LNHNV, CDR2 YYDKDF (reference sequence). The CDR3 reads CATSRGTGGSTGELFF. The CDR3 DNA is TGTGCCACCAGCAGAGGGACAGGGGGCTCCACCGGGGAGCTGTTTTTT.

The CDR3 DNA reads as TGTGCCAGCAGTTACTCAAGGAATTCCGAGACCCAGTACTTC. It is translated as CASSYSRNSETQYF. The gene calls are TRBV6-6 and TRBJ2-5, with D unresolved. Trimming shortened V by 0 bases and J by 5 bases, and 10 bases separated the two germline ends. Germline CDR1 MNHNY, CDR2 SVGAGI (reference sequence). This CDR3 contains 14 residues.

This clonotype was counted between two and nine times. This chain joins TRBV18 and TRBJ1-4; the match to TRBD1 covers 10 bases. The CDR3 loop spans 14 amino acids. Germline CDR1 is KGHSH and CDR2 is LQKENI. Trimming cost V 6 bases and J 8 bases; bases outside gene matches: 6. The CDR3 nucleotides read TGTGCCAGCTCTCCGACAGGGGGCGGAGAAAAACTGTTTTTT. Amino acid sequence: CASSPTGGGEKLFF.

This clonotype showed up many times. The rearrangement links TRBV6-6 to TRBJ2-2; D is perhaps TRBD1 or TRBD2 (6 bases each). CDR1 MNHNY and CDR2 SVGAGI come from the germline V gene (reference sequence). This CDR3 contains 16 residues. The ends were cut back, 5 bases at V and 0 bases at J, with 13 bases in the middle. Here the CDR3 reads CASSRVRGPNTGELFF. The CDR3 bases are TGTGCCAGCAGTAGAGTTCGGGGGCCGAACACCGGGGAGCTGTTTTTT.

This clonotype was observed a few times. The chain uses TRBV5-1 and TRBJ2-5, with 7 bases aligning to TRBD1. The V gene's germline CDR1 is SGHRS and CDR2 YFSETQ. The CDR3 is 13 amino acids. Trimming at V came to 4 bases and at J to 5 bases, leaving 5 bases not matched to a gene. The CDR3 region has the DNA TGCGCCAGCAGCAATGACAGGGTGGAGACCCAGTACTTC. This encodes CASSNDRVETQYF.

The chain carries TRBV20-1 and TRBJ2-5; D is ambiguous. The V gene lost 3 bases and the J gene lost 5 bases, with 13 bases spanning the gap. Germline values: CDR1 DFQATT, CDR2 SNEGSKA (reference sequence). The CDR3 extends over 13 amino acids. CDR3 DNA: TGCAGTGCTAGTGGTGTGCTGCGGGAGACCCAGTACTTC. It is translated as CSASGVLRETQYF.